This T cell receptor (beta chain) was recorded in a study of T-cell memory formation after mild COVID-19. Study information: The TCR clusters were mostly specific to one donor.

Study-level points and caveats: Those CD4+ clones that contracted were mainly in CM and EM (CD8+ ones in EMRA). Later expanders leaned toward CD4+, whereas clones contracting from day 15 to 85 were balanced CD4/CD8.

One entry per CDR3 protein, called by TCRdb with MiXCR from the 5' RACE reads. Of over 500,000 distinct CDR3 sequences detected, roughly 17% appear once; the ten largest clones hold 8.1%. To note about this clonotype: The antigen is unknown.

CDR1 and CDR2 from the germline V gene are SEHNR and FQNEAQ (reference sequence). Trimming removed 1 base from V and 6 bases from J, with 11 bases in between. The CDR3 has 14 residues. Sequences were obtained from PBMCs or a T cell subset sorted from them (not recorded which). V gene TRBV7-9 combines with J gene TRBJ2-3; D unclear. The source is an adult woman who had mild COVID-19 (a few samples of this study predate the infection). Cell type and time point are not known. As DNA, the CDR3 is TGTGCCAGCAGCTTAGGAAGACCCCGGGATACGCAGTATTTT. Its protein is CASSLGRPRDTQYF.